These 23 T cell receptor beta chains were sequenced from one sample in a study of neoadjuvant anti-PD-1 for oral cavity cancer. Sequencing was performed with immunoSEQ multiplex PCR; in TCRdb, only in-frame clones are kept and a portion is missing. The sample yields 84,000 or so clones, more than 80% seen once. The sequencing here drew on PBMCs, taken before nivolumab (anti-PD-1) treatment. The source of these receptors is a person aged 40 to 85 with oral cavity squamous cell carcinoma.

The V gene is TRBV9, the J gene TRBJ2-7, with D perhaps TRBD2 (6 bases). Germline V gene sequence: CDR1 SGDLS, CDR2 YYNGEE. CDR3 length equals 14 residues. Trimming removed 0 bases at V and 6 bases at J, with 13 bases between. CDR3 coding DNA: TGTGCCAGCAGCGTAGTCGGGGACTCCACCGAGCAGTACTTC. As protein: CASSVVGDSTEQYF.

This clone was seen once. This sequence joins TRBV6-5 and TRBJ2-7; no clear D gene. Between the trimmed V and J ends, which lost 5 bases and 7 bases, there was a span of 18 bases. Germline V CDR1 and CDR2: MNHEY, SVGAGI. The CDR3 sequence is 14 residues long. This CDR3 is CASSEHLQMGEQYF. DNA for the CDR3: TGTGCCAGCAGTGAACACCTCCAAATGGGAGAGCAGTACTTC.

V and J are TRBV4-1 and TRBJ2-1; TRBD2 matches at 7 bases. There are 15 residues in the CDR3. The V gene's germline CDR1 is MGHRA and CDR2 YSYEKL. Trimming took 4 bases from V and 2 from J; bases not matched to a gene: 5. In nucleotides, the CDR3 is TGCGCCAGCAGCCGGGCGGGAGCAGCCTACAATGAGCAGTTCTTC. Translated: CASSRAGAAYNEQFF.

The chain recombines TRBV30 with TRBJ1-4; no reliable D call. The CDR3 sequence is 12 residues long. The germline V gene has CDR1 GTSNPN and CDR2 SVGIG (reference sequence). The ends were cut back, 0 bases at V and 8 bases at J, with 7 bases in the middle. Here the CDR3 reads CAWSVLGEKLFF. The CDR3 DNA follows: TGTGCCTGGAGTGTTTTGGGGGAAAAACTGTTTTTT.

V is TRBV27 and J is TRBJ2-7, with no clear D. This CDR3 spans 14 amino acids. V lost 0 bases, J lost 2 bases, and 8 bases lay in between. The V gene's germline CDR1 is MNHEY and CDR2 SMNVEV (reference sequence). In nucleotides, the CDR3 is TGTGCCAGCAGTTTATCGGTCGGAACCTACGAGCAGTACTTC. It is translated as CASSLSVGTYEQYF.

The CDR3 here is CASSPLPGSGANVLTF. In DNA, the CDR3 is TGTGCCAGCAGCCCGCTCCCCGGCTCTGGGGCCAACGTCCTGACTTTC. The rearrangement joins TRBV5-6 to TRBJ2-6; D gene ambiguous. The germline V gene has CDR1 SGHDT and CDR2 YYEEEE. CDR3 length: 16 residues. Trimming pared 4 bases from V and 0 bases from J, leaving 11 bases between.

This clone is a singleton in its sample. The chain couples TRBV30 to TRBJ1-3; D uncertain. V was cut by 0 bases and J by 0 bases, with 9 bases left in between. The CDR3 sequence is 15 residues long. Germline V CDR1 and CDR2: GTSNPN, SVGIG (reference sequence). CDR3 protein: CAWSVRSLSGNTIYF. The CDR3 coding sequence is TGTGCCTGGAGTGTACGGTCACTCTCTGGAAACACCATATATTTT.

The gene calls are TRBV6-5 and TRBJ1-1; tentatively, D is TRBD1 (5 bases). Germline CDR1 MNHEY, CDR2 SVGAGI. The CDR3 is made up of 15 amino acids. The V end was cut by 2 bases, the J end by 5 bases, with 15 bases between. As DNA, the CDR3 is TGTGCCAGCAGTTACGGATCAGGGTTGAGGACTGAAGCTTTCTTT. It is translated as CASSYGSGLRTEAFF.

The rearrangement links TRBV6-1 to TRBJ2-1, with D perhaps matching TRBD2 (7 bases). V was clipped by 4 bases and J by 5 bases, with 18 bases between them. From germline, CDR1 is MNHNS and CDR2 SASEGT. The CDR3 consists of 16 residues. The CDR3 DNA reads TGTGCCAGCAGTGTCGACTGGGGGGGCCTCGACAATGAGCAGTTCTTC. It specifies CASSVDWGGLDNEQFF.

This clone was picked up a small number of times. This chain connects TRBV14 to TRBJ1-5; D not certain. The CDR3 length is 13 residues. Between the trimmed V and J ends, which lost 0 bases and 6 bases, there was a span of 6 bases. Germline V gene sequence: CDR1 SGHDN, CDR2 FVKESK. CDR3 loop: CASSQDHSQPQHF. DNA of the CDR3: TGTGCCAGCAGCCAAGATCATTCTCAGCCCCAGCATTTT.

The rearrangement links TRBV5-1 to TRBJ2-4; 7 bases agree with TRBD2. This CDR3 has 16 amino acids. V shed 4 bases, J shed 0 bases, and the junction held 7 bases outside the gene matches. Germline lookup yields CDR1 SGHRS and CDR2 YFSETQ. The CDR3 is CASSRQGLTAKNIQYF. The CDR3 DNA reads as TGCGCCAGCAGCCGGCAGGGACTAACAGCCAAAAACATTCAGTACTTC.

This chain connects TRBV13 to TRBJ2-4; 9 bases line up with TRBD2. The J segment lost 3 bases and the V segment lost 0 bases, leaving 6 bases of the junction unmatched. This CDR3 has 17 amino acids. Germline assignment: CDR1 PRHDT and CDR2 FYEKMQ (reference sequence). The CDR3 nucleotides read TGTGCCAGCAGCTTAGGCCTAGCGGGATCTGGCAAAAACATTCAGTACTTC. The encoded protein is CASSLGLAGSGKNIQYF.

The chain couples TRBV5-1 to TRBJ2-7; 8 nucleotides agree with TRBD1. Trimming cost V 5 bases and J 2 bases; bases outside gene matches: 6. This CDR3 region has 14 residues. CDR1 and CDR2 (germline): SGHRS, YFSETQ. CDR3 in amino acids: CASRTGGSTYEQYF. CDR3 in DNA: TGCGCCAGCAGAACAGGGGGAAGTACCTACGAGCAGTACTTC.

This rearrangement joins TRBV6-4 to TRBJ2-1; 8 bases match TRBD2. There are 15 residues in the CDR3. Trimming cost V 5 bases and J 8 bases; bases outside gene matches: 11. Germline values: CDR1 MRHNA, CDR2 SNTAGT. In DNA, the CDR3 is TGTGCCAGCAGTCCGGGACTAGTAAGTTCCGATGAGCAGTTCTTC. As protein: CASSPGLVSSDEQFF.

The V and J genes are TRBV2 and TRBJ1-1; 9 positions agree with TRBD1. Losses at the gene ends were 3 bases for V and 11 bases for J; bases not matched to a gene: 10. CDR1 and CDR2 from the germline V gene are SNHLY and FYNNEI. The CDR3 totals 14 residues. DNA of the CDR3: TGTGCCAGCAGTGAGGCCCCGACAGGGGGGAAGGCTTTCTTT. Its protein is CASSEAPTGGKAFF.

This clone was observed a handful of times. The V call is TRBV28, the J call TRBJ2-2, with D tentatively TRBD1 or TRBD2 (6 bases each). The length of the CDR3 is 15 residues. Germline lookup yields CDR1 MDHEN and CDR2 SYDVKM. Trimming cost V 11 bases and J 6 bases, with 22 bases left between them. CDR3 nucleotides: TGTGCCGCAAGTCTAGGGGGGTATGTTGCCGGGGAGCTGTTTTTT. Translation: CAASLGGYVAGELFF.

The DNA for the CDR3 is TGTGCCAGCAGCGTCGTCGGAGAAACCAGGGATGAGCAGTTCTTC. Translating it yields CASSVVGETRDEQFF. V and J are TRBV9 and TRBJ2-1, with D perhaps TRBD1 (5 bases). Germline V gene sequence: CDR1 SGDLS, CDR2 YYNGEE. Trimming removed 2 bases from V and 8 bases from J, with 17 bases in between. The CDR3 totals 15 residues.

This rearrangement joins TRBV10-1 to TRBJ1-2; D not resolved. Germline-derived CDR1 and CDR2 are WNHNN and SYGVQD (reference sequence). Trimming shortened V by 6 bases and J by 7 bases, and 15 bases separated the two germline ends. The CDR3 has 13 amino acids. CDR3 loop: CASSVQASGGYTF. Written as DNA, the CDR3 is TGCGCCAGCAGCGTCCAAGCCTCAGGTGGCTACACCTTC.

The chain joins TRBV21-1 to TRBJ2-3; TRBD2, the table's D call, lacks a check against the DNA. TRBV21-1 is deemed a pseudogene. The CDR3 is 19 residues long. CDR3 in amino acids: CASSRDCPPDGVRTDTQYF. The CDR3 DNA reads TGTGCCAGCAGCCGGGACTGCCCCCCAGACGGGGTTCGCACAGATACGCAGTATTTT.

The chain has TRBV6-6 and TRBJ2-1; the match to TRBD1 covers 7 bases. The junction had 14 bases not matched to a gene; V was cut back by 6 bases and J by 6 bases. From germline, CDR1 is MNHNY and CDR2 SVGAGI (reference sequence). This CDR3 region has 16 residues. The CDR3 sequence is CASSAYMGQRPNEQFF. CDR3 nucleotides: TGTGCCAGCAGCGCTTACATGGGACAGAGGCCCAATGAGCAGTTCTTC.

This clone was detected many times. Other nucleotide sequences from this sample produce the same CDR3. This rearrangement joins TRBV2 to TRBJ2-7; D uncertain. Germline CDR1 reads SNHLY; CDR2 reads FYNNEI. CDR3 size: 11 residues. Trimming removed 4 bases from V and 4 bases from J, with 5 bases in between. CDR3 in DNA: TGTGCCAGCAGTGGTCAGTACGAGCAGTACTTC. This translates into CASSGQYEQYF.

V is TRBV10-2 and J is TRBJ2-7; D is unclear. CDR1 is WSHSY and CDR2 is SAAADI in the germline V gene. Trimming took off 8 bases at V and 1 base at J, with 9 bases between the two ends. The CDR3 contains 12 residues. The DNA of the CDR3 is TGCGCCAGCGAGTCAAGTTCCTACGAGCAGTACTTC. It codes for CASESSSYEQYF.

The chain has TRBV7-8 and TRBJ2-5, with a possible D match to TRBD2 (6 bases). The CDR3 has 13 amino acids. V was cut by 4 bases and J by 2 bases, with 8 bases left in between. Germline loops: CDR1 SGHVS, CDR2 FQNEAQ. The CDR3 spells CASSWGLQETQYF. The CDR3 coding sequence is TGTGCCAGCAGCTGGGGACTGCAAGAGACCCAGTACTTC.